Given below is one TCR beta chain in context. Its antigen is still unknown. This sample was included in a study of PD-L1 blockade in urothelial cancer. Study context: Once treatment had started, blood was analyzed at 3 weeks (second dose) and again at 6 weeks.

Study findings and constraints: It was durable-benefit patients whose tumor-associated blood clones expanded more at 3 weeks.

This CDR3 region has 16 residues. V was cut by 0 bases and J by 5 bases, with 16 bases left in between. Germline assignment: CDR1 SGHTA and CDR2 FQGNSA. This table comes from immunoSEQ multiplex PCR, and its TCRdb copy is limited to in-frame clones, with some not included. The repertoire includes tens of thousands of clones, 82% of them detected once, and 3.2% sits in the top ten. Specimen: PBMCs, collected around atezolizumab (anti-PD-L1) treatment. The receptor's source is a man between 65 and 85 years old with urothelial cancer. V and J are TRBV7-2 and TRBJ2-5, with a tentative D call TRBD1 (6 bases). The CDR3 nucleotides read TGTGCCAGCAGCTTAGCGCCTCCAGGGGTAGGGGAGACCCAGTACTTC. It codes for CASSLAPPGVGETQYF.